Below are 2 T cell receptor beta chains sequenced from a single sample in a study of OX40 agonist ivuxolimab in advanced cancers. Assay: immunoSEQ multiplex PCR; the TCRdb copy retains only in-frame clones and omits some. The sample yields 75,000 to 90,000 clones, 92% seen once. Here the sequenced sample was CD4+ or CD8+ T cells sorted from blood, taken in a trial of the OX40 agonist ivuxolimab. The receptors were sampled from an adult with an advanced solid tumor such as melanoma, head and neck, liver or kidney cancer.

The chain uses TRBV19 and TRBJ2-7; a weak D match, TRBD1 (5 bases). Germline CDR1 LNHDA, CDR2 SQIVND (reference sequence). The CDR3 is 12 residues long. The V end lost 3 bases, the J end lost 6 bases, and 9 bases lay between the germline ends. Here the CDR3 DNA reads TGTGCCAGTAGTATGCAGGGCCGCGAGCAGTACTTC. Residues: CASSMQGREQYF. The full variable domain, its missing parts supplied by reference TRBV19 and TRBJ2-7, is DGGITQSPKYLFRKEGQNVTLSCEQNLNHDAMYWYRQDPGQGLRLIYYSQIVNDFQKGDIAEGYSVSREKKESFPLTVTSAQKNPTAFYLCASSMQGREQYFGPGTRLTVT.

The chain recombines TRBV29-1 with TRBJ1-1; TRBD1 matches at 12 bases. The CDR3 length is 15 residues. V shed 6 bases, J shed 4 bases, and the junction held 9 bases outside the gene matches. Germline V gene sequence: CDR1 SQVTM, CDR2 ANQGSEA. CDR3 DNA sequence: TGCAGCGTAGAGCTGTGGGGACAGGGGGCCACTGAAGCTTTCTTT. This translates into CSVELWGQGATEAFF.